The entry below gives a single TCR beta chain sequence along with its context. Original data processing: Amplification of reference gene primers provided the estimated nucleated cell counts. Sequencing was performed with immunoSEQ multiplex PCR; in TCRdb, only in-frame clones are kept and a portion is missing. V and J calls plus clone size are reproduced from that table; the DNA served to infer D and trimming. The sample shows 150,000 to 200,000 clones, around nine tenths of them seen only once. This sample is part of a study of blood T cell repertoires in COVID-19. For the study at large: Acute-phase and convalescent COVID-19 samples originated in the United States, Italy and Spain. T cells, B-cell-depleted T cells, or PBMCs provided the cDNA or gDNA that served as material.

CDR3 size: 12 residues. Trimming took 3 bases from V and 0 from J, leaving 5 bases between them. Germline CDR1 GTSNPN, CDR2 SVGIG (reference sequence). The chain has TRBV30 and TRBJ1-2; D uncertain. Sequencing was performed on peripheral blood. The sequence came from a young man with active or convalescent COVID-19. The CDR3 coding sequence is TGTGCCTGGAGCTCTACTAACTATGGCTACACCTTC. As protein: CAWSSTNYGYTF.